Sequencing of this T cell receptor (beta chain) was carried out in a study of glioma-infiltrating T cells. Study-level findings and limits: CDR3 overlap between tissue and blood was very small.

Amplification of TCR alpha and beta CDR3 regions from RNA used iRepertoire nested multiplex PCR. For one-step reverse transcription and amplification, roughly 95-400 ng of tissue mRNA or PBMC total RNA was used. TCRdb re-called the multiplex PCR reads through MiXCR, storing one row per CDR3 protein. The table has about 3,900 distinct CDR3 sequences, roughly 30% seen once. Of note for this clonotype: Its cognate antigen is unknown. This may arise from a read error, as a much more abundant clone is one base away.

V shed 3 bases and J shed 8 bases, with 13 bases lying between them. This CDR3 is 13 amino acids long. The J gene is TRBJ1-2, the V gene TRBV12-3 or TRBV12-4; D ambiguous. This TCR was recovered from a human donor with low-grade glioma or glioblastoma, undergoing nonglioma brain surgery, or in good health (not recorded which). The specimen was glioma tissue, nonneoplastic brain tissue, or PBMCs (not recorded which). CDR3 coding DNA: TGTGCCAGCAGTTTCGGGTCAGAAGTCGGCTACACCTTC. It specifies CASSFGSEVGYTF.